This is a list of T cell receptor beta chains from one sample in a study of shared clonotypes between healthy human individuals. Only in-frame clones appear in the TCRdb table, and some are missing; sequencing was by immunoSEQ multiplex PCR. The sample yields roughly 1,600,000 clones, approximately 98.5% seen once. The sequenced material came from naive CD4+ T cells sorted from blood. The receptors originated from a man aged 30 to 45 in good health. Both conserved end residues are part of each CDR3.

J gene: TRBJ2-2
V gene: TRBV18
CDR3 protein: CASSPSQLHLTGELFF

J gene: TRBJ2-1
V gene: TRBV15
CDR3 protein: CATSRGTSGPYNEQFF

J gene: TRBJ2-4
V gene: TRBV2
CDR3 protein: CASTVINIQYF

J gene: TRBJ2-7
V gene: TRBV10-1
CDR3 protein: CASSGSGFSYEQYF

J gene: TRBJ2-1
V gene: TRBV14
CDR3 protein: CASSRPGLVPGLNEQFF

J gene: TRBJ2-2
V gene: TRBV6-1
CDR3 protein: CASSEGASGRRLTGELFF

J gene: TRBJ2-2
V gene: TRBV19
CDR3 protein: CASSNPGWVGNTGELFF

J gene: TRBJ2-3
V gene: TRBV6-1
CDR3 protein: CASKLAGTQYF

J gene: TRBJ2-7
V gene: TRBV5-1
CDR3 protein: CASSLTLLSNRYF

J gene: TRBJ2-7
V gene: TRBV14
CDR3 protein: CASSQGLAGVYEQYF

J gene: TRBJ2-2
V gene: TRBV5-1
CDR3 protein: CASSMISRGHLTGELFF

J gene: TRBJ2-1
V gene: TRBV7-8
CDR3 protein: CASSISRESSYNEQFF

J gene: TRBJ1-5
V gene: TRBV6-1
CDR3 protein: CASRWDNNQPQHF

J gene: TRBJ2-7
V gene: TRBV19
CDR3 protein: CASSNSGRPYEQYF

J gene: TRBJ2-2
V gene: TRBV19
CDR3 protein: CASSPQGSSGELFF

J gene: TRBJ2-5
V gene: TRBV20-1
CDR3 protein: CSAYPRETQYF

J gene: TRBJ1-1
V gene: TRBV5-6
CDR3 protein: CASSPPGGYLNTEAFF

J gene: TRBJ2-3
V gene: TRBV7-6
CDR3 protein: CASSLGDGRRDTQYF

J gene: TRBJ2-7
V gene: TRBV6-6
CDR3 protein: CASSHPDEQYF

J gene: TRBJ2-7
V gene: TRBV5-5
CDR3 protein: CASSPHDPRYEQYF

J gene: TRBJ2-7
V gene: TRBV19
CDR3 protein: CASSIWGTQQREQYF

J gene: TRBJ2-3
V gene: TRBV15
CDR3 protein: CATSRGAVPDTQYF

J gene: TRBJ2-1
V gene: TRBV18
CDR3 protein: CSGGTNNEQFF

J gene: TRBJ1-5
V gene: TRBV18
CDR3 protein: CASSLGQGQNNQPQHF

J gene: TRBJ2-2
V gene: TRBV30
CDR3 protein: CAWSVPFSRGGSPNTGELFF

J gene: TRBJ2-5
V gene: TRBV5-4
CDR3 protein: CASSPGTRGETQYF

J gene: TRBJ2-7
V gene: TRBV18
CDR3 protein: CASSPLRDSSYEQYF

J gene: TRBJ2-7
V gene: TRBV28
CDR3 protein: CASSPLSGGHEQYF

J gene: TRBJ2-7
V gene: TRBV4-1
CDR3 protein: CASSHPGLETYEQYF

J gene: TRBJ2-7
V gene: TRBV29-1
CDR3 protein: CSVEDPLGQGRVPYEQYF

J gene: TRBJ2-5
V gene: TRBV2
CDR3 protein: CASSESRKETQYF

J gene: TRBJ2-5
V gene: TRBV15
CDR3 protein: CATSRDMVTQYF

J gene: TRBJ1-1
V gene: TRBV19
CDR3 protein: CASSIPSTGGSTEAFF

J gene: TRBJ2-5
V gene: TRBV28
CDR3 protein: CASSTDYPAQYF

J gene: TRBJ2-1
V gene: TRBV7-2
CDR3 protein: CASRSRTLYNEQFF

J gene: TRBJ2-2
V gene: TRBV2
CDR3 protein: CASRARPANTGELFF

J gene: TRBJ2-2
V gene: TRBV7-6
CDR3 protein: CASSLRQGAGGELFF

J gene: TRBJ2-1
V gene: TRBV9
CDR3 protein: CASSVSGRIGNEQFF

J gene: TRBJ1-5
V gene: TRBV18
CDR3 protein: CASSSSGGRAHQPQHF

J gene: TRBJ2-7
V gene: TRBV9
CDR3 protein: CASSPPGTYEQYF

J gene: TRBJ1-1
V gene: TRBV6-1
CDR3 protein: CASSEGHRVTEAFF

J gene: TRBJ2-7
V gene: TRBV19
CDR3 protein: CASSMAVISYEQYF

J gene: TRBJ2-7
V gene: TRBV11-2
CDR3 protein: CASRRTGNINEQYF

J gene: TRBJ2-2
V gene: TRBV5-1
CDR3 protein: CASSFDPGELFF

J gene: TRBJ2-5
V gene: TRBV29-1
CDR3 protein: CSLGFGGGETQYF

J gene: TRBJ1-5
V gene: TRBV28
CDR3 protein: CASSFLAGGWQPQHF

J gene: TRBJ2-1
V gene: TRBV2
CDR3 protein: CASSFKRDPYNEQFF

J gene: TRBJ1-1
V gene: TRBV10-3
CDR3 protein: CASKTGDIMNTEAFF

J gene: TRBJ2-3
V gene: TRBV11-1
CDR3 protein: CASSLGQTATDTQYF

J gene: TRBJ2-5
V gene: TRBV10-2
CDR3 protein: CASRRGGETQYF

J gene: TRBJ2-1
V gene: TRBV4-1
CDR3 protein: CASSPWGTSGSNEQFF

J gene: TRBJ2-2
V gene: TRBV29-1
CDR3 protein: CSVGTGHVGGTGELFF

J gene: TRBJ2-3
V gene: TRBV18
CDR3 protein: CASSTSTDTQYF

J gene: TRBJ1-1
V gene: TRBV12-5
CDR3 protein: CASGLWDGLNTEAFF

J gene: TRBJ1-5
V gene: TRBV6-5
CDR3 protein: CASRPGQGRQPQHF

J gene: TRBJ2-2
V gene: TRBV2
CDR3 protein: CASRGRGSTGELFF

J gene: TRBJ2-3
V gene: TRBV29-1
CDR3 protein: CSGLRRERTDTQYF

J gene: TRBJ2-3
V gene: TRBV29-1
CDR3 protein: CSVGRDRAEDTQYF

J gene: TRBJ2-1
V gene: TRBV11-3
CDR3 protein: CASSLDHPGGADEQFF

J gene: TRBJ2-7
V gene: TRBV6-6
CDR3 protein: CASRRTASYEQYF